The T cell receptor (beta chain) described here comes from a study of TIL therapy for anti-PD-1-resistant metastatic lung cancer. About the study: Tumors were harvested before any PD-1/PD-L1 blockade. Median patient age was about 56, ranging about 38-80 years.

The libraries were made with immunoSEQ v3. This table comes from immunoSEQ multiplex PCR, and its TCRdb copy is limited to in-frame clones, with some not included. This table has approximately 16,000 clones, less than 80% appearing once. This sample's time point: pre-treatment sample, taken before nivolumab and TIL therapy. The junction had 11 bases not matched to a gene; V was cut back by 1 base and J by 2 bases. The CDR3 contains 17 residues. From germline, CDR1 is LGHNA and CDR2 YNFKEQ. The chain is built from TRBV4-2 and TRBJ2-7, with 7 bases aligning to TRBD1. The TCR sequence derives from a person between 25 and 80 years old with non-small cell lung cancer. The starting material was blood, obtained at baseline. CDR3 sequence (DNA): TGTGCCAGCAGCCAAGGCCACAGGGGCGCCTTAGCCTACGAGCAGTACTTC. Residues: CASSQGHRGALAYEQYF.